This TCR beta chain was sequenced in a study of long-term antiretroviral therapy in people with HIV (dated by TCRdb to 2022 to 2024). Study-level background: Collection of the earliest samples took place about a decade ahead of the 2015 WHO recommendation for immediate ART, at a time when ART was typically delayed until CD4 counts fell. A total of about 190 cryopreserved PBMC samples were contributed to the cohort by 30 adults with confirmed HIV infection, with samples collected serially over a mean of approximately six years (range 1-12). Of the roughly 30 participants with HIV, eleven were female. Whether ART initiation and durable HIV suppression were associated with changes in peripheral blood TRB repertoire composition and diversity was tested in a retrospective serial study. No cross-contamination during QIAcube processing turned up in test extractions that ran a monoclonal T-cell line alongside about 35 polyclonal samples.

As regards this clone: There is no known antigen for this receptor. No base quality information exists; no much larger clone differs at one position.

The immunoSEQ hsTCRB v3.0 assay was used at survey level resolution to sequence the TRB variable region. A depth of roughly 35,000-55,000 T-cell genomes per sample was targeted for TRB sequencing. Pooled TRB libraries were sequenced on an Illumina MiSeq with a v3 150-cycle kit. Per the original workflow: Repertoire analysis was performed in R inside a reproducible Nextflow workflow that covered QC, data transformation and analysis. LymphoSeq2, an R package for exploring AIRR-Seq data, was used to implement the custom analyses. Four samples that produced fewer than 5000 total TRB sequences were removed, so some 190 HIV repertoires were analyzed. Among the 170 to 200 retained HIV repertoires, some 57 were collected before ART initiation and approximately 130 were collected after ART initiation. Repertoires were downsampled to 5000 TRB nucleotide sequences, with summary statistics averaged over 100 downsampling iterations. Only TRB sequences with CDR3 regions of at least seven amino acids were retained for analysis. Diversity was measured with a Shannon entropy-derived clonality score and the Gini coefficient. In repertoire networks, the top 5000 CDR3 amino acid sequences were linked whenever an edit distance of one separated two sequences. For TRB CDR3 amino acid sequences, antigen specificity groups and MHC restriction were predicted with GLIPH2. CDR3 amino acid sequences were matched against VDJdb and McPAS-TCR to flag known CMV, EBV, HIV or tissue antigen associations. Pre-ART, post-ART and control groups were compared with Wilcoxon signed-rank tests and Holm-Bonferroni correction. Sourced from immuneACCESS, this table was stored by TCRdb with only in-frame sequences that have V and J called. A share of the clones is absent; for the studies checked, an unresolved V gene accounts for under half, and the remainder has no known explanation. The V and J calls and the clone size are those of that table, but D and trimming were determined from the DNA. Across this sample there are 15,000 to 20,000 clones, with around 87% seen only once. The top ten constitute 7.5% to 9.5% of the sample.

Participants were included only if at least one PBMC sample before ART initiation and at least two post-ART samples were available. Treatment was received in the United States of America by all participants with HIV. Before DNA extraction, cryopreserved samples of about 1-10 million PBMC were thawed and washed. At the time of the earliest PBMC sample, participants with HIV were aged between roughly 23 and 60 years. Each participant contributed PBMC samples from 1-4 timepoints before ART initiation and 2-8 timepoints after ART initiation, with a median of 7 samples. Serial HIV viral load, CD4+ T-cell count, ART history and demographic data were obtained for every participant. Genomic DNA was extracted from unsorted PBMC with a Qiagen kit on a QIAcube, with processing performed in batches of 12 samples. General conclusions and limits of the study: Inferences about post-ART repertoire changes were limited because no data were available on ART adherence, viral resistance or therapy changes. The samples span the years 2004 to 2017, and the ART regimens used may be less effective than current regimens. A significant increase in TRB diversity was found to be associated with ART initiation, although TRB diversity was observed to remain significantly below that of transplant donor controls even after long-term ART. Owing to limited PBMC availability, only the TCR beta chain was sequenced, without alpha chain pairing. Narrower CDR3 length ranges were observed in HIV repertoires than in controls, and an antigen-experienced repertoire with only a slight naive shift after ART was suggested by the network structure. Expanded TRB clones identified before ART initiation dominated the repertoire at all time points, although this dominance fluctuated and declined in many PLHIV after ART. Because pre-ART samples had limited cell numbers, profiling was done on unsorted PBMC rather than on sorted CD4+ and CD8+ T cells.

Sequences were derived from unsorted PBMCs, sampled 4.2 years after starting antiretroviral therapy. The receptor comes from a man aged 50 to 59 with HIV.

The DNA sequence is as follows: TGCGCCAGCAGCCAAGGGGACAGTACGCAGTATTTT. It codes for CASSQGDSTQYF. The sequence joins TRBV4-1 to TRBJ2-3; TRBD1 aligns with 7 central bases. V loses 1 base at its end and J loses 8 bases; junction bases beyond the gene matches: 0. The germline V gene provides CDR1 MGHRA and CDR2 YSYEKL. The CDR3 starts with the cysteine, ends with the phenylalanine, and has 12 residues. Only the CDR3 portion is preserved as DNA: 36 bases, with reading frame beginning at the first base.